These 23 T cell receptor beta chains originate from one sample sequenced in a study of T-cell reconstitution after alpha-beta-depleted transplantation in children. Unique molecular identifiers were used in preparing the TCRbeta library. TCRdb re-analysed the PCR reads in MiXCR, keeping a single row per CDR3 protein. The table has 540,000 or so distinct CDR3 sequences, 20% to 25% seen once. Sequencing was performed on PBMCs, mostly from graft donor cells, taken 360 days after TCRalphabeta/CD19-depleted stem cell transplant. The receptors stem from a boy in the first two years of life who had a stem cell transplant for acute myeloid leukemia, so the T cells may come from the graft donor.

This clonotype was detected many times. DNA for the CDR3: TGTGCCATCAAAGAGCGGGGGGATGACACAGATACGCAGTATTTT. This codes for CAIKERGDDTDTQYF. V usage is TRBV10-3 and J usage is TRBJ2-3; 9 nucleotides agree with TRBD2. The CDR3 length is 15 residues. V shed 7 bases and J 2 bases; nucleotides not matched to a gene: 7. The germline V gene encodes CDR1 ENHRY and CDR2 SYGVKD.

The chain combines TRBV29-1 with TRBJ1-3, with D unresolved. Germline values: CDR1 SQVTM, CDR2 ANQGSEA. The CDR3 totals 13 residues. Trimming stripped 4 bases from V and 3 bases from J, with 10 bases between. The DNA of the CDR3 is TGCAGCGTTGTGTTAGGGTTTGGAAACACCATATATTTT. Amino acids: CSVVLGFGNTIYF. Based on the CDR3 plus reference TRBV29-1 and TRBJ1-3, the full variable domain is SAVISQKPSRDICQRGTSLTIQCQVDSQVTMMFWYRQQPGQSLTLIATANQGSEATYESGFVIDKFPISRPNLTFSTLTVSNMSPEDSSIYLCSVVLGFGNTIYFGEGSWLTVV.

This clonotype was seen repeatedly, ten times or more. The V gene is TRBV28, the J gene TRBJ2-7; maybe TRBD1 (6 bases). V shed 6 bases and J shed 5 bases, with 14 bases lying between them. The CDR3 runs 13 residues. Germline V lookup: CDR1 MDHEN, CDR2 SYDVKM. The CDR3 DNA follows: TGTGCCAGCAGGTCCGACAGGAGCAACGAGCAGTACGTC. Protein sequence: CASRSDRSNEQYV.

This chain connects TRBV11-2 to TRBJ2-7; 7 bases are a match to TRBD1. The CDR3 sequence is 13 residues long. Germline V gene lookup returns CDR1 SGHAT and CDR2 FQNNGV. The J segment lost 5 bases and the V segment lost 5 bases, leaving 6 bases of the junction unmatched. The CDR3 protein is CASSLEGADEQYF. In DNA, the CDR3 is TGTGCCAGCAGCCTCGAGGGGGCGGACGAGCAGTACTTC.

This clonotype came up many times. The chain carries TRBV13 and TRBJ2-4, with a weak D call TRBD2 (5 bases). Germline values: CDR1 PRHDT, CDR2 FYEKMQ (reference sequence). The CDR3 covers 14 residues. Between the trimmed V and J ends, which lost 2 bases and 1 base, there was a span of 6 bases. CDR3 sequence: CASSLRGAKNIQYF. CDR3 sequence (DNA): TGTGCCAGCAGCTTAAGAGGGGCCAAAAACATTCAGTACTTC. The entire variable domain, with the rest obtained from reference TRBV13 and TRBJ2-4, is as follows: AAGVIQSPRHLIKEKRETATLKCYPIPRHDTVYWYQQGPGQDPQFLISFYEKMQSDKGSIPDRFSAQQFSDYHSELNMSSLELGDSALYFCASSLRGAKNIQYFGAGTRLSVL.

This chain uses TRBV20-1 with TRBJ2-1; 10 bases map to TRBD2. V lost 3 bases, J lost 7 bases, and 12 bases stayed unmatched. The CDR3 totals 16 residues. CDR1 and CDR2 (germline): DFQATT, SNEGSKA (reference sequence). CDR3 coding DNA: TGCAGTGCTAGGCGGCTAGCGGGGGCCCCAGGGAATGAGCAGTTCTTC. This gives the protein CSARRLAGAPGNEQFF.

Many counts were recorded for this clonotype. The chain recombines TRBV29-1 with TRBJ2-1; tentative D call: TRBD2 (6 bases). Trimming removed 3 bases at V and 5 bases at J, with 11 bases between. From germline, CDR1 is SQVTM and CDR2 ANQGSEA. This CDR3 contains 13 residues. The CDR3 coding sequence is TGCAGCGTTGAGCCAACTAGCAACAATGAGCAGTTCTTC. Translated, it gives CSVEPTSNNEQFF.

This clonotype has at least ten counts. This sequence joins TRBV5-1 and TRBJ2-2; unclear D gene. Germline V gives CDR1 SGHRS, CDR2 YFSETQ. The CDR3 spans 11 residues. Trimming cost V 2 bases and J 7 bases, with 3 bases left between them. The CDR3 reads CASSLNGELFF. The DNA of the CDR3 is TGCGCCAGCAGCTTAAACGGGGAGCTGTTTTTT.

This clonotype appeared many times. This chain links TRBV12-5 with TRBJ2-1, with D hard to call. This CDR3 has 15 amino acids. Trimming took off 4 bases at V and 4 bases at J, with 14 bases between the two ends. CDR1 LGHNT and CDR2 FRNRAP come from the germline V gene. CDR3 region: CASGSPREGYNEQFF. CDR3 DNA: TGTGCTAGTGGTTCACCCCGAGAAGGGTACAATGAGCAGTTCTTC.

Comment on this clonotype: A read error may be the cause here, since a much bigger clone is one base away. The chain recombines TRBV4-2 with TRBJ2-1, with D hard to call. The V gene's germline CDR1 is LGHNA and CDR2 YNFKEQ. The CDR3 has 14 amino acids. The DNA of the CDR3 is TGTGTCAGCAGCCAAGATCAGGCGCCCAATGAGCAGTTCTTC. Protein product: CVSSQDQAPNEQFF.

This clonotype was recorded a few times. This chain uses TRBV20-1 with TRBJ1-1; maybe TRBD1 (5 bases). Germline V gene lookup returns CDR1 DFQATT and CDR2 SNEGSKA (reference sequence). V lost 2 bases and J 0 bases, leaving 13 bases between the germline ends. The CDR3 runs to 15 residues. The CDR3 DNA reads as TGCAGTGCTAGATCCAGGGCTTTCATGAACACTGAAGCTTTCTTT. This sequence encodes CSARSRAFMNTEAFF.

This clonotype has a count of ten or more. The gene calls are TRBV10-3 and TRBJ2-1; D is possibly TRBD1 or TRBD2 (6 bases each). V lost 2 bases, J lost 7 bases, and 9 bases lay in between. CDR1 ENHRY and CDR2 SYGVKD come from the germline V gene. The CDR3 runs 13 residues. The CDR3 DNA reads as TGTGCCATCAGTGAGAGGGGGGCTAATGAGCAGTTCTTC. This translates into CAISERGANEQFF.

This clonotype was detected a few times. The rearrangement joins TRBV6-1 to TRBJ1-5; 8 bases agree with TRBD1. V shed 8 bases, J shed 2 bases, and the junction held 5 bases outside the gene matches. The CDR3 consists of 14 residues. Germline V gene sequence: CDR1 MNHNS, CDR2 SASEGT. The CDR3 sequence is CASLDRGGNQPQHF. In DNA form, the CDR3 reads TGTGCCAGCCTTGACAGGGGTGGCAATCAGCCCCAGCATTTT.

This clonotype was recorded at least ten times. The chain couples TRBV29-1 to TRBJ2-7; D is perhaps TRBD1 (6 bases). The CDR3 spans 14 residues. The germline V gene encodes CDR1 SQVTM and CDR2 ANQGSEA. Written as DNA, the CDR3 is TGCACCAACCCCGGACAGATTAGCTCCTACGAGCAGTACGTC. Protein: CTNPGQISSYEQYV.

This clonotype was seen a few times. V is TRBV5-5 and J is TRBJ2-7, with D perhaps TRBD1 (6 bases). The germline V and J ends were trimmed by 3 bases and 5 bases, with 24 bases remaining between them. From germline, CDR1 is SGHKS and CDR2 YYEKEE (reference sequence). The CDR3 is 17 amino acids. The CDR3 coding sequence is TGTGCCAGCAGCTACGGTTGGGGCAGGGGTGATGTCCACGAGCAGTACTTC. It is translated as CASSYGWGRGDVHEQYF. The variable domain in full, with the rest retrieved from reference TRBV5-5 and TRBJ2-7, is DAGVTQSPTHLIKTRGQQVTLRCSPISGHKSVSWYQQVLGQGPQFIFQYYEKEERGRGNFPDRFSARQFPNYSSELNVNALLLGDSALYLCASSYGWGRGDVHEQYFGPGTRLTVT.

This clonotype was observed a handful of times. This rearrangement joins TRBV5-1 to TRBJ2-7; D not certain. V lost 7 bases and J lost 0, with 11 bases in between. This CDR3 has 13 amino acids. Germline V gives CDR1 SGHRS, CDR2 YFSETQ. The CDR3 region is CASRPGSSYEQYF. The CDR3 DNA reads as TGCGCCAGCCGGCCCGGTAGCTCCTACGAGCAGTACTTC.

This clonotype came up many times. The CDR3 sequence: CASRSTGGGGNTIYF. In DNA form, the CDR3 reads TGTGCCAGCAGAAGTACAGGGGGAGGTGGAAACACCATATATTTT. This rearrangement joins TRBV12-3 or TRBV12-4 to TRBJ1-3; 8 positions match TRBD1. The J segment lost 3 bases and the V segment lost 6 bases, leaving 7 bases of the junction unmatched. CDR3 length equals 15 residues.

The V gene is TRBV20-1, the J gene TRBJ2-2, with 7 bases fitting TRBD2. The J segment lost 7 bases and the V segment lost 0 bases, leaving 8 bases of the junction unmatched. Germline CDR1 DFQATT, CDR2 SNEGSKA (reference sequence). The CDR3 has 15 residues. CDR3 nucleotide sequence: TGCAGTGCTAGAGAGAAGCCGGGGGGTCTCGGGGAGCTGTTTTTT. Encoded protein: CSAREKPGGLGELFF.

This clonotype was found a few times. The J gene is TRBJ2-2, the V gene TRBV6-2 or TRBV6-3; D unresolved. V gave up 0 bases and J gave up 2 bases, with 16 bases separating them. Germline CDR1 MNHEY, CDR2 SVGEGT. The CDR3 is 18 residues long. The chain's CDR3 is CASSYSTWVVVNTGELFF. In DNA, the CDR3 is TGTGCCAGCAGTTACTCGACGTGGGTTGTGGTTAACACCGGGGAGCTGTTTTTT.

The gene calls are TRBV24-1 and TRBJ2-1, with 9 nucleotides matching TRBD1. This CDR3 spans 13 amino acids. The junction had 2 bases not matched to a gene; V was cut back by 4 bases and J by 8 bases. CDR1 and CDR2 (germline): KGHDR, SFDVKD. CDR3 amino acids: CATSDDRGYEQFF. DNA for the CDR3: TGTGCCACCAGTGACGACAGGGGGTATGAGCAGTTCTTC.

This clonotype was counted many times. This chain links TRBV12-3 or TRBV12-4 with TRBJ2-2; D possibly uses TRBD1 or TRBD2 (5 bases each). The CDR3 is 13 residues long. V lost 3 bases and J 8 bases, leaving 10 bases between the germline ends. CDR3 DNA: TGTGCCAGCAGTTTCTCCAGGGAGGGGGAGCTGTTTTTT. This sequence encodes CASSFSREGELFF.

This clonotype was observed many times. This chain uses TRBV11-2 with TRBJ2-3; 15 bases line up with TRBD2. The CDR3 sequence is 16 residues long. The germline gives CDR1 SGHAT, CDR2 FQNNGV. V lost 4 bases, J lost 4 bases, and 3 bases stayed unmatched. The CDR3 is CASSSWTSGGADTQYF. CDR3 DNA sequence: TGTGCCAGCAGCTCCTGGACTAGCGGGGGGGCAGATACGCAGTATTTT.

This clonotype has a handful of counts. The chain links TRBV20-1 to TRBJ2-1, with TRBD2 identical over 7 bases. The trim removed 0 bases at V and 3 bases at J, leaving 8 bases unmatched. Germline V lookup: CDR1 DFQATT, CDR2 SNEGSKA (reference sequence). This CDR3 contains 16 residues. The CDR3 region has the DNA TGCAGTGCTAGAGACCGAAGCGGGGACGACTACAATGAGCAGTTCTTC. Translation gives CSARDRSGDDYNEQFF.